This T cell receptor beta chain was found in a study of shared clonotypes between healthy human individuals. Whole-study context: Three plates were used per donor for CD4 naive, three for CD4 memory, two for CD8 naive and one for CD8 memory.

Cells designated naive CD8 were CD45RO-negative and were positively selected for CCR7, with terminally differentiated effector memory CD45RA+ cells excluded. Regarding the study as a whole: All-four-donor shared clonotypes had higher generation probabilities than non-shared clonotypes did. Among donors, sharing of clonotypes was expected to be affected by sequencing depth.

DNA at about 200 ng, 30,000 or so T cell genomes, went into sorted-subset replicate PCRs. Clones were sequenced by immunoSEQ multiplex PCR, and TCRdb holds only the in-frame ones, with some missing. The sample records roughly 2 million clones, approximately 95% being singletons. As concerns this clone: Its antigen remains unidentified.

This CDR3 is built from 16 residues. Germline V gene data show CDR1 as MNHEY and CDR2 as SMNVEV (reference sequence). Losses at the gene ends were 6 bases for V and 3 bases for J; bases not matched to a gene: 13. The specimen sequenced was naive CD8+ T cells sorted from blood. This sequence joins TRBV27 and TRBJ2-5, with 7 bases matching TRBD1. This TCR was sampled from a man between 18 and 29 years old in good health. CDR3 DNA sequence: TGTGCCAGCAGACAATCTTTTGGGACAGCCGAAGAGACCCAGTACTTC. Translating gives CASRQSFGTAEETQYF.